The following is a TCR beta chain sequence with its context. What it binds is not known. This sample was taken from a study of T-cell memory formation after mild COVID-19. Study summary: In these data, TCR clusters were largely donor specific.

General study findings and limits: Among clones contracting day 15 to 85, CD4/CD8 was balanced, whereas later expanders leaned CD4+.

TCRdb passed the 5' RACE reads through MiXCR, listing each CDR3 protein once. The sample yields hundreds of thousands of distinct CDR3 sequences, roughly an eighth seen once. The CDR3 extends over 14 amino acids. Germline V CDR1 and CDR2: LGHNA, YNFKEQ. V shed 0 bases and J shed 6 bases, with 11 bases lying between them. The receptor's source is a young man who had mild COVID-19 (a few samples of this study predate the infection). Cell type and time point are not known. Specimen: PBMCs or a T cell subset sorted from them (not recorded which). This rearrangement joins TRBV4-2 to TRBJ1-2, with a weak D call TRBD1 (5 bases). CDR3 amino acids: CASSQDAQGDGYTF. The CDR3 DNA reads as TGTGCCAGCAGCCAAGATGCGCAGGGTGATGGCTACACCTTC.